The entry that follows covers one T cell receptor beta chain sequence. This record belongs to a study of blood T cell repertoires in COVID-19. Looking at the study overall: COVID-19 samples from acute and convalescent phases originated in the United States, Italy and Spain. Sources were T cells, B-cell-depleted T cells, or PBMCs; the material itself was cDNA or gDNA.

In the study's own analysis: It was from reference gene primer amplification that nucleated cell counts were estimated. Repertoires were generated with immunoSEQ multiplex PCR, while TCRdb's copy carries only in-frame clones and drops some. That table is the source of V, J and clone size, and D and trimming were worked out from the DNA. The sample carries fewer than 250,000 clones, 85% to 90% recorded once. This CDR3 is 16 amino acids long. The V gene lost 3 bases and the J gene lost 3 bases, with 12 bases spanning the gap. CDR1 and CDR2 (germline): SGHVS, FQNEAQ. This clonotype originated in a man aged 45-65 years with acute or convalescent COVID-19. This chain uses TRBV7-8 with TRBJ1-6; maybe TRBD1 (5 bases). The source material was peripheral blood. The CDR3 region has the DNA TGTGCCAGCAGCTTGGAGGGGAGGCTCTATAATTCACCCCTCCACTTT. This codes for CASSLEGRLYNSPLHF.